Listed below are T cell receptor beta chains from one sample, sequenced in a study of blood T cells in healthy people across ages. TCRdb reprocessed the 5' RACE reads with MiXCR, giving one entry per CDR3 protein. The sample holds some 1.1 million distinct CDR3 sequences, 35% to 45% seen once. Sequenced: blood. The source of these receptors is a man between 18 and 35 years old in good health. The CDR3 runs from the conserved cysteine through the conserved F or W. D genes are given only for firm matches. Expanded clones are given a class, and other clones once, few, many or no size at all.

clone size	D gene	V gene	J gene	CDR3 protein	CDR3 DNA
few	-	TRBV12-3/TRBV12-4	TRBJ1-2	CASSRTAANYGYTF	TGTGCCAGCAGTCGGACAGCTGCTAACTATGGCTACACCTTC
few	-	TRBV7-2	TRBJ1-2	CASSLGNRADGYTF	TGTGCCAGCAGCTTAGGCAACAGGGCGGATGGCTACACCTTC
-	TRBD1	TRBV27	TRBJ1-2	CASSGETGGAGYGYTF	TGTGCCAGCAGCGGAGAGACAGGGGGCGCAGGGTATGGCTACACCTTC
-	-	TRBV25-1	TRBJ1-2	CTSSESLSGTYGYTF	TGTACCAGCAGTGAATCTCTCTCAGGGACCTATGGCTACACCTTC
few	TRBD2	TRBV20-1	TRBJ2-1	CSATQTSGGVNEQFF	TGCAGTGCTACGCAGACTAGCGGGGGGGTGAATGAGCAGTTCTTC
-	TRBD1	TRBV20-1	TRBJ1-2	CSARGSGQNNYGYTF	TGCAGTGCTAGAGGGTCGGGACAGAATAACTATGGCTACACCTTC
-	-	TRBV9	TRBJ1-1	CASSVGVGQSNTEVFF	TGTGCCAGCAGCGTAGGAGTAGGGCAAAGCAACACTGAAGTTTTCTTT
-	TRBD1	TRBV7-2	TRBJ2-7	CASSIHRGSEQYF	TGTGCCAGCAGCATACACAGGGGGAGCGAGCAGTACTTC
-	-	TRBV3-1	TRBJ1-2	CASSPEGVYGHTF	TGTGCCAGCAGCCCCGAGGGGGTCTATGGCCACACCTTC
-	-	TRBV19	TRBJ2-1	CASSVRQDQPEFF	TGTGCCAGTAGTGTCAGACAGGACCAACCCGAGTTCTTC
-	TRBD2	TRBV7-8	TRBJ2-3	CASSLGAGAATDTQYF	TGTGCCAGCAGCTTAGGTGCGGGAGCAGCCACAGATACGCAGTATTTT
few	-	TRBV4-3	TRBJ1-2	CASSPGRQYNLRGYTF	TGCGCCAGCAGCCCGGGCAGGCAATATAATCTTCGGGGCTACACCTTC
-	TRBD2	TRBV28	TRBJ2-2	CASGRGDTGELFF	TGTGCCAGTGGGCGGGGGGACACCGGGGAGCTGTTTTTT
-	TRBD1	TRBV7-9	TRBJ1-3	CASNSGGRPQDTIYF	TGTGCCAGCAACTCAGGGGGGCGACCACAGGACACCATATATTTT
few	-	TRBV4-3	TRBJ2-1	CASRRDVLGEQFF	TGCGCCAGCCGGAGGGACGTCCTGGGTGAGCAGTTCTTC
few	TRBD1	TRBV6-5	TRBJ1-5	CASSPGTARPPQHF	TGTGCCAGCAGCCCTGGGACAGCACGCCCGCCCCAGCATTTT
-	TRBD1	TRBV27	TRBJ2-1	CASSLKGQGYNEQFF	TGTGCCAGCAGTTTAAAGGGACAGGGCTACAATGAGCAGTTCTTC
-	-	TRBV5-6	TRBJ1-1	CASSLRYSGINTEAFF	TGTGCCAGCAGCTTGCGGTATTCGGGTATTAATACTGAAGCTTTCTTT
few	-	TRBV20-1	TRBJ2-1	CSVLQPPSYNEQFF	TGCAGTGTTCTCCAACCCCCATCCTACAATGAGCAGTTCTTC
-	-	TRBV12-3/TRBV12-4	TRBJ1-2	CASSRIGYGYTF	TGTGCCAGCAGCCGTATCGGCTATGGCTACACCTTC
-	TRBD2	TRBV5-1	TRBJ2-2	CASSLRTSGGGYVNGELFF	TGCGCCAGCAGCCTCCGGACTAGCGGGGGGGGCTACGTTAACGGGGAGCTGTTTTTT
few	-	TRBV3-1	TRBJ2-5	CASSQVEGAKQETQYF	TGTGCCAGCAGCCAGGTTGAAGGAGCAAAGCAAGAGACCCAGTACTTC
few	TRBD1	TRBV7-2	TRBJ2-5	CASSLGGTGDETQYF	TGTGCCAGCAGCTTAGGGGGGACAGGGGACGAGACCCAGTACTTC
-	TRBD1	TRBV29-1	TRBJ1-1	CSVENRGLYTEAFF	TGCAGCGTTGAAAACAGGGGGCTCTACACTGAAGCTTTCTTT
-	-	TRBV5-8	TRBJ1-1	CASSAPREGNTEAFF	TGTGCCAGCAGCGCCCCCAGGGAGGGGAACACTGAAGCTTTCTTT
few	-	TRBV20-1	TRBJ2-4	CSARYAIAKNIQYF	TGCAGTGCTAGATACGCCATTGCCAAAAACATTCAGTACTTC
-	TRBD1	TRBV10-3	TRBJ2-2	CAISDAGQGAITGELFF	TGTGCCATCAGCGACGCTGGACAGGGAGCTATCACCGGGGAGCTGTTTTTT
-	TRBD1	TRBV7-3	TRBJ1-1	CASSPYDRVTEAFF	TGTGCCAGCAGCCCCTACGACAGGGTCACTGAAGCTTTCTTT
few	-	TRBV5-1	TRBJ2-3	CASSPRRDTVPGDTQYF	TGCGCCAGCAGCCCTCGCCGGGACACAGTACCTGGAGATACGCAGTATTTT
many	-	TRBV4-3	TRBJ2-3	CASSLAIEPTQYF	TGCGCCAGCAGCCTCGCTATAGAGCCCACGCAGTATTTT
few	-	TRBV6-5	TRBJ2-1	CASSYGTTYNEQFF	TGTGCCAGCAGTTACGGGACGACCTACAATGAGCAGTTCTTC
few	-	TRBV4-2	TRBJ1-2	CASSQEDSLSYGYTF	TGTGCCAGCAGCCAAGAGGACAGTCTTAGCTATGGCTACACCTTC
-	-	TRBV20-1	TRBJ2-5	CSARSISRGAGRQETQYF	TGCAGTGCTAGATCTATTTCTAGGGGCGCCGGGAGACAAGAGACCCAGTACTTC
few	TRBD2	TRBV3-1	TRBJ2-1	CASSHRASGGLHYNEQFF	TGTGCCAGCAGCCATCGGGCTAGCGGGGGCCTGCACTACAATGAGCAGTTCTTC
many	-	TRBV12-3/TRBV12-4	TRBJ2-3	CASRWGVPDTQYF	TGTGCCAGCAGGTGGGGAGTCCCAGATACGCAGTATTTT
-	-	TRBV18	TRBJ1-2	CASSREGSANYGYTF	TGTGCCAGCTCACGTGAGGGGTCCGCTAACTATGGCTACACCTTC
few	-	TRBV20-1	TRBJ1-2	CSARDPGYGYTF	TGCAGTGCTAGAGATCCGGGCTATGGCTACACCTTC
-	-	TRBV25-1	TRBJ1-3	CASSPPSTNTIYF	TGTGCCAGCAGCCCCCCGTCGACCAACACCATATATTTT
-	-	TRBV12-3/TRBV12-4	TRBJ2-3	CASTKLDTQYF	TGTGCCAGCACCAAATTAGATACGCAGTATTTT
-	-	TRBV7-2	TRBJ1-5	CASNLGNQPQHF	TGTGCCAGCAACCTGGGGAATCAGCCCCAGCATTTT
few	-	TRBV20-1	TRBJ2-7	CSANGDVYEQYF	TGCAGTGCAAACGGGGATGTGTACGAGCAGTACTTC
-	-	TRBV28	TRBJ2-1	CASSPEVTNGQFF	TGTGCCAGCAGTCCCGAGGTAACGAATGGGCAGTTCTTC
few	TRBD2	TRBV20-1	TRBJ2-1	CSARPLGLAGGISSYNEQFF	TGCAGTGCTAGACCTCTCGGACTAGCGGGGGGGATTAGCTCCTACAATGAGCAGTTCTTC
-	-	TRBV20-1	TRBJ2-7	CSAPYSGPYNEQYF	TGCAGTGCTCCCTATAGCGGACCGTACAATGAGCAGTACTTC
-	-	TRBV25-1	TRBJ1-1	CASSELVESITEAFF	TGTGCCAGCAGTGAATTGGTGGAGAGTATCACTGAAGCTTTCTTT
-	TRBD1	TRBV4-3	TRBJ1-1	CASSPGVGTGGHTEAFF	TGCGCCAGCAGCCCGGGGGTCGGGACAGGGGGCCACACTGAAGCTTTCTTT
-	-	TRBV5-5	TRBJ1-4	CASSLGDATNEKLFF	TGTGCCAGCAGCTTGGGCGACGCAACTAATGAAAAACTGTTTTTT
-	-	TRBV25-1	TRBJ1-1	CASSVKQDSEAFF	TGTGCCAGCAGTGTTAAGCAGGATTCTGAAGCTTTCTTT
few	TRBD1	TRBV6-5	TRBJ2-5	CASSWGTGLQETQYF	TGTGCCAGCAGTTGGGGGACAGGGCTCCAAGAGACCCAGTACTTC
few	-	TRBV20-1	TRBJ2-1	CSAPYRAVYNEQFF	TGCAGTGCTCCATATAGGGCAGTGTACAATGAGCAGTTCTTC
-	-	TRBV3-1	TRBJ1-2	CASSQVAGAYGYTF	TGTGCCAGCAGCCAAGTTGCAGGGGCCTATGGCTACACCTTC